This is a list of T cell receptor beta chains from one sample in a study of T cells in Graves' hyperthyroidism and ophthalmopathy. TCRdb independently ran MiXCR on the multiplex PCR reads; one entry per CDR3 protein. The sample yields under 650,000 distinct CDR3 sequences, 16% seen once. Sequenced sample: blood. Source of these receptors: a woman in her twenties or thirties with Graves' hyperthyroidism. The CDR3 runs from the conserved cysteine through the conserved F or W. Fields, in order: J gene, V gene, clone size, D gene, CDR3 protein, CDR3 DNA. A D gene is named only where the DNA matches it firmly. Rows give clone size only sometimes, using once, few, many, or a class for an expanded clone.

J gene: TRBJ2-5; V gene: TRBV7-2; clone size: many; D gene: TRBD1; CDR3 protein: CASSSPGQGETQYF; CDR3 DNA: TGTGCCAGCAGCTCGCCGGGACAGGGAGAGACCCAGTACTTC
J gene: TRBJ2-7; V gene: TRBV11-2; clone size: many; D gene: NA; CDR3 protein: CASSLYEGVGYEQYF; CDR3 DNA: TGTGCCAGCAGCTTATACGAGGGCGTAGGCTACGAGCAGTACTTC
J gene: TRBJ2-5; V gene: TRBV7-9; clone size: many; D gene: NA; CDR3 protein: CASSSRTDPQETQYF; CDR3 DNA: TGTGCCAGCAGCTCGAGGACAGACCCCCAAGAGACCCAGTACTTC
J gene: TRBJ1-1; V gene: TRBV5-1; clone size: many; D gene: TRBD1; CDR3 protein: CASRGQPIADTEAFF; CDR3 DNA: TGCGCCAGCAGGGGACAGCCAATTGCGGACACTGAAGCTTTCTTT
J gene: TRBJ2-3; V gene: TRBV28; clone size: few; D gene: NA; CDR3 protein: CASSPPSSGTWGDTQYF; CDR3 DNA: TGTGCCAGCAGTCCCCCCTCGAGCGGTACCTGGGGGGATACGCAGTATTTT
J gene: TRBJ2-7; V gene: TRBV5-1; clone size: NA; D gene: TRBD2; CDR3 protein: CASSYGLAGGTTYEQYF; CDR3 DNA: TGCGCCAGCAGCTACGGACTAGCGGGAGGTACTACCTACGAGCAGTACTTC
J gene: TRBJ2-5; V gene: TRBV11-3; clone size: many; D gene: NA; CDR3 protein: CASSARLNLQETQYF; CDR3 DNA: TGTGCCAGCAGCGCCCGACTGAACCTTCAAGAGACCCAGTACTTC
J gene: TRBJ1-1; V gene: TRBV27; clone size: many; D gene: NA; CDR3 protein: CASSSNRLSNTEAFF; CDR3 DNA: TGTGCCAGCAGTTCTAACAGACTATCCAACACTGAAGCTTTCTTT
J gene: TRBJ2-2; V gene: TRBV5-6; clone size: many; D gene: NA; CDR3 protein: CASSVMGNTGELFF; CDR3 DNA: TGTGCCAGCAGCGTGATGGGTAACACCGGGGAGCTGTTTTTT
J gene: TRBJ2-7; V gene: TRBV29-1; clone size: NA; D gene: NA; CDR3 protein: CSVAQNPYEQYF; CDR3 DNA: TGCAGCGTTGCTCAGAACCCCTACGAGCAGTACTTC
J gene: TRBJ1-2; V gene: TRBV18; clone size: many; D gene: NA; CDR3 protein: CASSDNYGYTF; CDR3 DNA: TGTGCCAGCTCAGACAACTATGGCTACACCTTC
J gene: TRBJ2-3; V gene: TRBV7-2; clone size: few; D gene: NA; CDR3 protein: CASSSLGLSSTDTQYF; CDR3 DNA: TGTGCCAGCAGCTCACTTGGGTTGTCGAGCACAGATACGCAGTATTTT
J gene: TRBJ1-2; V gene: TRBV12-5; clone size: many; D gene: TRBD1; CDR3 protein: CASGLRQGRRDYTF; CDR3 DNA: TGTGCTAGTGGTCTCCGACAGGGCCGGAGGGACTACACCTTC
J gene: TRBJ2-1; V gene: TRBV6-1; clone size: many; D gene: NA; CDR3 protein: CASSEMGDSYNEQFF; CDR3 DNA: TGTGCCAGCAGTGAAATGGGGGACTCCTACAATGAGCAGTTCTTC
J gene: TRBJ2-7; V gene: TRBV28; clone size: many; D gene: TRBD1; CDR3 protein: CASSFGTAYSYEQYF; CDR3 DNA: TGTGCCAGCAGTTTTGGGACAGCTTATTCCTACGAGCAGTACTTC
J gene: TRBJ2-7; V gene: TRBV9; clone size: many; D gene: NA; CDR3 protein: CASSVASTYEQYF; CDR3 DNA: TGTGCCAGCAGCGTAGCTTCCACCTACGAGCAGTACTTC
J gene: TRBJ2-7; V gene: TRBV19; clone size: few; D gene: NA; CDR3 protein: CASSIRPGAYEQYF; CDR3 DNA: TGTGCCAGTAGTATCCGGCCAGGAGCCTACGAGCAGTACTTC
J gene: TRBJ2-1; V gene: TRBV5-1; clone size: NA; D gene: TRBD2; CDR3 protein: CASSPRTSGTSGNEQFF; CDR3 DNA: TGCGCCAGCAGCCCAAGGACTAGCGGGACCTCGGGGAATGAGCAGTTCTTC
J gene: TRBJ2-2; V gene: TRBV3-2; clone size: few; D gene: NA; CDR3 protein: CASSQELDRGLFDTGELFF; CDR3 DNA: TGTGCCAGCAGCCAAGAGTTGGACAGGGGGCTTTTTGACACCGGGGAGCTGTTTTTT
J gene: TRBJ1-1; V gene: TRBV6-1; clone size: NA; D gene: NA; CDR3 protein: CASSERAEVRTEAFF; CDR3 DNA: TGTGCCAGCAGTGAAAGGGCAGAGGTACGGACTGAAGCTTTCTTT
J gene: TRBJ2-2; V gene: TRBV9; clone size: NA; D gene: TRBD1; CDR3 protein: CASSPRDDRGTGELFF; CDR3 DNA: TGTGCCAGCAGCCCCAGGGACGACAGGGGCACCGGGGAGCTGTTTTTT
J gene: TRBJ1-1; V gene: TRBV5-1; clone size: many; D gene: TRBD1; CDR3 protein: CASSLTGANTEAFF; CDR3 DNA: TGTGCCAGCAGCTTGACAGGGGCGAACACTGAAGCTTTCTTT
J gene: TRBJ2-2; V gene: TRBV27; clone size: NA; D gene: TRBD2; CDR3 protein: CASSTRLAGETGELFF; CDR3 DNA: TGTGCCAGCAGTACCCGACTAGCGGGAGAAACCGGGGAGCTGTTTTTT
J gene: TRBJ2-1; V gene: TRBV6-2/TRBV6-3; clone size: many; D gene: TRBD2; CDR3 protein: CASSSPGTSGTNEQFF; CDR3 DNA: TGTGCCAGCAGTTCCCCCGGGACTAGCGGGACCAATGAGCAGTTCTTC
J gene: TRBJ2-1; V gene: TRBV11-3; clone size: many; D gene: NA; CDR3 protein: CASSLGPREQFF; CDR3 DNA: TGTGCCAGCAGCTTAGGTCCCAGGGAGCAGTTCTTC
J gene: TRBJ1-1; V gene: TRBV20-1; clone size: many; D gene: TRBD1; CDR3 protein: CSARDRGRNTEAFF; CDR3 DNA: TGCAGTGCTAGGGACAGGGGACGGAACACTGAAGCTTTCTTT
J gene: TRBJ1-1; V gene: TRBV20-1; clone size: many; D gene: NA; CDR3 protein: CSARTGLGTEAFF; CDR3 DNA: TGCAGTGCTAGAACAGGGCTCGGGACTGAAGCTTTCTTT
J gene: TRBJ2-3; V gene: TRBV20-1; clone size: few; D gene: NA; CDR3 protein: CSAALPPSGEITDTQYF; CDR3 DNA: TGCAGTGCGGCCCTCCCCCCTAGTGGAGAGATCACAGATACGCAGTATTTT
J gene: TRBJ1-5; V gene: TRBV20-1; clone size: many; D gene: NA; CDR3 protein: CSASGVSEQPQHF; CDR3 DNA: TGCAGTGCTAGTGGGGTATCAGAACAGCCCCAGCATTTT
J gene: TRBJ2-4; V gene: TRBV20-1; clone size: many; D gene: NA; CDR3 protein: CSARGGRSGKNIQYF; CDR3 DNA: TGCAGTGCTAGAGGGGGCAGGTCTGGCAAAAACATTCAGTACTTC
J gene: TRBJ1-5; V gene: TRBV28; clone size: many; D gene: NA; CDR3 protein: CASSWGEGQPQHF; CDR3 DNA: TGTGCCAGCAGTTGGGGGGAAGGACAGCCCCAGCATTTT
J gene: TRBJ1-2; V gene: TRBV10-3; clone size: NA; D gene: NA; CDR3 protein: CAIMPAGDRYTF; CDR3 DNA: TGTGCCATCATGCCCGCCGGGGATCGCTACACCTTC
J gene: TRBJ2-7; V gene: TRBV28; clone size: many; D gene: NA; CDR3 protein: CASSPSRWGAYEQYF; CDR3 DNA: TGTGCCAGCAGTCCCTCTAGATGGGGGGCCTACGAGCAGTACTTC
J gene: TRBJ1-4; V gene: TRBV6-1; clone size: NA; D gene: NA; CDR3 protein: CASSRGPSNEKLFF; CDR3 DNA: TGTGCCAGCAGCCGGGGGCCATCAAATGAAAAACTGTTTTTT
J gene: TRBJ2-1; V gene: TRBV29-1; clone size: many; D gene: TRBD2; CDR3 protein: CSVATSGNEQFF; CDR3 DNA: TGCAGCGTTGCGACTAGCGGTAATGAGCAGTTCTTC
J gene: TRBJ2-1; V gene: TRBV3-1; clone size: many; D gene: TRBD2; CDR3 protein: CASSQEGVAGTYNEQFF; CDR3 DNA: TGTGCCAGCAGCCAAGAAGGGGTAGCGGGAACCTACAATGAGCAGTTCTTC
J gene: TRBJ1-5; V gene: TRBV7-9; clone size: NA; D gene: TRBD1; CDR3 protein: CASSSDRGQPQHF; CDR3 DNA: TGTGCCAGCAGCTCGGACAGGGGTCAGCCCCAGCATTTT
J gene: TRBJ1-2; V gene: TRBV7-8; clone size: many; D gene: NA; CDR3 protein: CASSSFPNYGYTF; CDR3 DNA: TGTGCCAGCAGCTCATTTCCTAACTATGGCTACACCTTC
J gene: TRBJ2-7; V gene: TRBV2; clone size: NA; D gene: TRBD2; CDR3 protein: CASRGGLEQYF; CDR3 DNA: TGTGCCAGCAGGGGGGGGTTGGAGCAGTACTTC
J gene: TRBJ2-1; V gene: TRBV24-1; clone size: few; D gene: TRBD2; CDR3 protein: CATSDPTGTNNEQFF; CDR3 DNA: TGTGCCACCAGTGATCCCACCGGGACTAACAATGAGCAGTTCTTC
J gene: TRBJ2-7; V gene: TRBV7-8; clone size: many; D gene: NA; CDR3 protein: CASSFMIHEQYF; CDR3 DNA: TGTGCCAGCAGCTTTATGATCCACGAGCAGTACTTC
J gene: TRBJ2-7; V gene: TRBV20-1; clone size: NA; D gene: NA; CDR3 protein: CSANDPISSYEQYF; CDR3 DNA: TGCAGTGCTAACGACCCGATATCATCCTACGAGCAGTACTTC
J gene: TRBJ1-1; V gene: TRBV3-1; clone size: many; D gene: NA; CDR3 protein: CASSQPNRANTEAFF; CDR3 DNA: TGTGCCAGCAGCCAACCCAACAGGGCGAACACTGAAGCTTTCTTT
J gene: TRBJ1-5; V gene: TRBV6-1; clone size: NA; D gene: TRBD1; CDR3 protein: CASSGGGGRRGQPQHF; CDR3 DNA: TGTGCCAGCAGTGGTGGAGGGGGCAGACGGGGTCAGCCCCAGCATTTT
J gene: TRBJ2-7; V gene: TRBV7-8; clone size: many; D gene: TRBD2; CDR3 protein: CASSRGHVTSGSPTYEQYF; CDR3 DNA: TGTGCCAGCAGCCGAGGTCATGTGACTAGCGGGAGTCCTACCTACGAGCAGTACTTC
J gene: TRBJ1-2; V gene: TRBV18; clone size: few; D gene: NA; CDR3 protein: CASSPPRGYYGYTF; CDR3 DNA: TGTGCCAGCTCACCACCTAGGGGGTACTATGGCTACACCTTC
J gene: TRBJ2-3; V gene: TRBV9; clone size: NA; D gene: TRBD1; CDR3 protein: CASKPYGGTGKYF; CDR3 DNA: TGTGCCAGCAAGCCCTACGGCGGGACAGGAAAGTATTTT